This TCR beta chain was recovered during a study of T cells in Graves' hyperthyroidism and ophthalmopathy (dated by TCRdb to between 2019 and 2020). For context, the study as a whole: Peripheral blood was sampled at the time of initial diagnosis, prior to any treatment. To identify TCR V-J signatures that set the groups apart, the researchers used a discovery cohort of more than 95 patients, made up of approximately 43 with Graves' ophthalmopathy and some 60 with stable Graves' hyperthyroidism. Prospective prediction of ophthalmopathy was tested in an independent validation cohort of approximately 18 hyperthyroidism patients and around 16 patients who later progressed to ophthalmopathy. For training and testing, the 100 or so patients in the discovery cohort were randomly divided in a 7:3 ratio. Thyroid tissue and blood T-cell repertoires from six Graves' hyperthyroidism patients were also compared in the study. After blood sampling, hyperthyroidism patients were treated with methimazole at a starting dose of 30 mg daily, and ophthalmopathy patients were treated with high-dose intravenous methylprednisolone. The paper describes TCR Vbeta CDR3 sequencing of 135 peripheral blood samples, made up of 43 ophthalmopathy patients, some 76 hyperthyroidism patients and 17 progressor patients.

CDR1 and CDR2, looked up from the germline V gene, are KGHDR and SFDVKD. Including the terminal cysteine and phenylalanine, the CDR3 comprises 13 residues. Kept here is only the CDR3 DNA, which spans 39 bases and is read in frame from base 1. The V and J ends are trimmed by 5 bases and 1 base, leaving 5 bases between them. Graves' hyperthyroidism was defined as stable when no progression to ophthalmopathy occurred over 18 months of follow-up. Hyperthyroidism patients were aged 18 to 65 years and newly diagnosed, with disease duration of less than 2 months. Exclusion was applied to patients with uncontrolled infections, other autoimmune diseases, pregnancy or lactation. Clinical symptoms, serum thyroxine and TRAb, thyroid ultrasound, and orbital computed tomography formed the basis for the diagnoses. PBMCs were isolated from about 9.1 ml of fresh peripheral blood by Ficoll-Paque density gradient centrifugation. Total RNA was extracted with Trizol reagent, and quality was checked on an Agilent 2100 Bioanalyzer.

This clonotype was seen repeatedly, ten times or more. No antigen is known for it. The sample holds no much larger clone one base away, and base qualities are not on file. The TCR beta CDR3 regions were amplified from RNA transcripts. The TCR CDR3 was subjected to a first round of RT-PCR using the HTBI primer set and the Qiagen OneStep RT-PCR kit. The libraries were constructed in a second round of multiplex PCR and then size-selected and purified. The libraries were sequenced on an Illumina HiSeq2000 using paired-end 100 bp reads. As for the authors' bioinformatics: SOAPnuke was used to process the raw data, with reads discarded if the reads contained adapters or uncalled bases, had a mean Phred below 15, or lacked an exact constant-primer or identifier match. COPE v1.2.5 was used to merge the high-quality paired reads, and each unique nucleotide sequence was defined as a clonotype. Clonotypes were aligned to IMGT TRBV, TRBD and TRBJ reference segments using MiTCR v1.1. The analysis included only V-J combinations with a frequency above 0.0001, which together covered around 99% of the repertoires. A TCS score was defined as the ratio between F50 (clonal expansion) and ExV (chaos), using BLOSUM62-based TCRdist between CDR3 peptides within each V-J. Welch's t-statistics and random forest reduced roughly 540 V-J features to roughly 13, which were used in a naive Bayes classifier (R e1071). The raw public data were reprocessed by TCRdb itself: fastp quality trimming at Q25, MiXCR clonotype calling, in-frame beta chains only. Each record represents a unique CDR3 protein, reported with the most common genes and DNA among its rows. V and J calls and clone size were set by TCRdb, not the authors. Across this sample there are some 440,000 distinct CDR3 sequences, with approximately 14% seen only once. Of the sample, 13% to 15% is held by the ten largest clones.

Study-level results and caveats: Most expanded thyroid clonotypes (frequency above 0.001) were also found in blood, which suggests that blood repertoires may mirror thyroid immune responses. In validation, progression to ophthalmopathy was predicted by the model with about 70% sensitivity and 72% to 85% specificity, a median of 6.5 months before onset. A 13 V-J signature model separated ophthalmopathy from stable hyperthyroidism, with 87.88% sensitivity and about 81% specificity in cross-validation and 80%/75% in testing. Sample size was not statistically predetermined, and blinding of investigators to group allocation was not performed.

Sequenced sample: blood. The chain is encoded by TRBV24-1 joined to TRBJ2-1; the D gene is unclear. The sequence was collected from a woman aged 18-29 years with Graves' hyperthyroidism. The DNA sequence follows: TGTGCCACCAGTGGTAGTTCCTACAATGAGCAGTTCTTC. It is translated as CATSGSSYNEQFF.